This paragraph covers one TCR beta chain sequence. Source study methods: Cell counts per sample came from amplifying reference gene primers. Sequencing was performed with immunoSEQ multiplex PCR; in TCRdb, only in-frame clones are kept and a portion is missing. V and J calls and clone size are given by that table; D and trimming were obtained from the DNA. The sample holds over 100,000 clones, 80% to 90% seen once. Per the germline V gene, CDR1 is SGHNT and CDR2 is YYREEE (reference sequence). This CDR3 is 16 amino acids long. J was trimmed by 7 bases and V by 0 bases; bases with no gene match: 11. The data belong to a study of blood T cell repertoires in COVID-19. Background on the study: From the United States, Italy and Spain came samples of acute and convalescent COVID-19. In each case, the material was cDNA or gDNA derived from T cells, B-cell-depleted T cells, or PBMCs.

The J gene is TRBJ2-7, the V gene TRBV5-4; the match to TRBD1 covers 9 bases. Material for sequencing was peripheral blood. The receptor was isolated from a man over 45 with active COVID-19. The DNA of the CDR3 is TGTGCCAGCAGCTTGGCCGGAACAGGGGGCATTAGGGAGCAGTACTTC. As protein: CASSLAGTGGIREQYF. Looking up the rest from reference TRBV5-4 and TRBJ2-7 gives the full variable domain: ETGVTQSPTHLIKTRGQQVTLRCSSQSGHNTVSWYQQALGQGPQFIFQYYREEENGRGNFPPRFSGLQFPNYSSELNVNALELDDSALYLCASSLAGTGGIREQYFGPGTRLTVT.